This T cell receptor (beta chain) was captured in a study of blood T cell repertoires in COVID-19 (dated by TCRdb to the early 2020s). Study-level background: Samples from collaborators originated in the United States, Italy and Spain and spanned both the acute and convalescent phases of COVID-19. Where available, HLA class I and class II types were obtained from metadata supplied by the sample provider rather than from assay-based typing. Subjects who had been exposed to COVID-19, were actively infected with it, or had recovered from it provided the deeply sampled blood TCRbeta repertoires that made up the dataset. The samples were drawn from two sources: the first 160 participants of the ongoing ImmuneRACE study, and fewer than 1,500 subjects contributed by 6 global collaborators. The repertoires were released in a freely available public database meant as a resource for research on the immune response to SARS-CoV-2. The prospective study material was composed of cDNA or gDNA derived from T cells, B-cell-depleted T cells, or PBMCs. Sample metadata almost always included a de-identified subject ID, COVID-19 status, age in years and sex.

The full study reports these points: The amount of clinical and demographic metadata varied by source and participant and was provided uncurated.

Collaborating institutions collected whole blood in K2EDTA tubes following their own protocols. For TCRbeta analysis, collaborator samples were shipped as frozen whole blood, as isolated PBMCs, or as DNA extracted from either sample type. As concerns this clone: The antigen it binds to is not known. Base qualities are not provided; no much larger clone lies one nucleotide away.

TCRbeta CDR3 regions were amplified from genomic DNA using the immunoSEQ Assay, a bias-controlled multiplex PCR. The paper's processing steps were these. The number of nucleated cells in each sample was estimated by amplification of reference gene primers within the assay. Sequence reads were collapsed and filtered to measure the absolute abundance of every unique TCRbeta CDR3 rearrangement. Productive Simpson clonality was computed per sample as the square root of Simpson's diversity index over productive rearrangements. The source is immuneACCESS, and TCRdb retained only in-frame sequences with V and J called. Part of the clones is not carried over; for the studies checked, unresolved V genes explain less than half of this, and the remainder is unexplained. That table gives V, J and clone size, and the DNA gave D and trimming. In all, the sample holds over 50,000 clones, and around 81% of those were seen once. Of the sample, roughly 5% is held by the ten largest clones.

From its cysteine to its phenylalanine, the CDR3 spans 15 amino acids. Solely the CDR3 DNA is kept, with 45 bases framed from the first base. V and J are trimmed by 2 bases and 4 bases, and the gene matches miss 6 bases of the junction. Based on the germline V gene, the CDR1 and CDR2 sequences are SQVTM and ANQGSEA. What was sequenced was peripheral blood. The sequence derives from a man aged 65 to 79 with acute or convalescent COVID-19. Recombination joined TRBV29-1 with TRBJ2-7; TRBD1 agrees with 12 junctional bases. The DNA reads TGCAGCGTTGAACTGGGGACAGGGGGCATTTACGAGCAGTACTTC. The encoded protein is CSVELGTGGIYEQYF.